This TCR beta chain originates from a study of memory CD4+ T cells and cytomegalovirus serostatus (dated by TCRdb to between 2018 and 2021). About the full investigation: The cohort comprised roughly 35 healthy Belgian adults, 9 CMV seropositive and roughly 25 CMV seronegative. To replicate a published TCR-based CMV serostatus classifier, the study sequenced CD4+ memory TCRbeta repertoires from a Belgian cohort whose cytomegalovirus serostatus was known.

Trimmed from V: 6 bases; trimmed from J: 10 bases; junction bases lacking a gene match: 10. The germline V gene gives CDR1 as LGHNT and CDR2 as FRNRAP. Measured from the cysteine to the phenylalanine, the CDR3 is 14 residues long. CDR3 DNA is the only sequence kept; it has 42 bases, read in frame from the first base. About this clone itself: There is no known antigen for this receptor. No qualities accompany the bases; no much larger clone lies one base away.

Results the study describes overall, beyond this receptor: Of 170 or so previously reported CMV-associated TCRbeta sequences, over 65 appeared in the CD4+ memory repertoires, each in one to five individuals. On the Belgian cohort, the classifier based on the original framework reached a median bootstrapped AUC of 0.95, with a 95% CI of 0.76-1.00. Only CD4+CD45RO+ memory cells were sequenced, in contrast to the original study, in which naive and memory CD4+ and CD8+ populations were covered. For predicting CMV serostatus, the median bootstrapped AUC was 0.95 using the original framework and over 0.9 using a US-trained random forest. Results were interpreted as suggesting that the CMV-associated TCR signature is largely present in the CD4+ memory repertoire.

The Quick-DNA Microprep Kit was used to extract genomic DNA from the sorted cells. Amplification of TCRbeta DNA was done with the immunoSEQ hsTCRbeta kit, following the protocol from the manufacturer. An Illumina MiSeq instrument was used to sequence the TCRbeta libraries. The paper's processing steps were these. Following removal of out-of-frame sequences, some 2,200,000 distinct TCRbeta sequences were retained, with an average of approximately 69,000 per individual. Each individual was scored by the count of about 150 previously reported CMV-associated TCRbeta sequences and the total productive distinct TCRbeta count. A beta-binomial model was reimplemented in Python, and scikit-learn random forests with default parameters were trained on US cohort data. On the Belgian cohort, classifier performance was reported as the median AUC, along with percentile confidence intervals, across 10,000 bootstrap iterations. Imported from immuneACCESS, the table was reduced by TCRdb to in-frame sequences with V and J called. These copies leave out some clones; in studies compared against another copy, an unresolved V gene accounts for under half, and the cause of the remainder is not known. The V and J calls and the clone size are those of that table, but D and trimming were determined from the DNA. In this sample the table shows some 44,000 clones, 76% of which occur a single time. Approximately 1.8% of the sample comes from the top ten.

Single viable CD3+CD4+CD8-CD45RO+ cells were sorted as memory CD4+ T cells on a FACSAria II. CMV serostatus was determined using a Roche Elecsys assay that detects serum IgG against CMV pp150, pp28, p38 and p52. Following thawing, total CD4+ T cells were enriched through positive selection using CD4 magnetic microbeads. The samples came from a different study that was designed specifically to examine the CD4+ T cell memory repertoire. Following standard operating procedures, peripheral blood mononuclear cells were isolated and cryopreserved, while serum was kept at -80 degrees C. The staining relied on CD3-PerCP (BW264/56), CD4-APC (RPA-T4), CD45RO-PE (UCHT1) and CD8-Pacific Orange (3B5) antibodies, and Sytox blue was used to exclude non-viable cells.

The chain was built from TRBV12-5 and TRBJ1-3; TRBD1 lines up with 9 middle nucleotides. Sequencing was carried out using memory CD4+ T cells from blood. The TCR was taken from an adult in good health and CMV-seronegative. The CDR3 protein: CASGPGTGSGTIYF. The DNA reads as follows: TGTGCTAGTGGCCCTGGGACAGGGTCAGGGACCATATATTTT.